Below are 24 T cell receptor beta chains sequenced from a single sample in a study of blood T cell repertoires in COVID-19. Only in-frame clones appear in the TCRdb table, and some are missing; sequencing was by immunoSEQ multiplex PCR. Of tens of thousands of clones in the sample, approximately 84% were seen once. The material sequenced was peripheral blood. The receptors derive from a woman aged 60 to 75 with acute or convalescent COVID-19.

This clone appeared a single time. The chain has TRBV29-1 and TRBJ1-1, with a tentative D call TRBD1 (5 bases). The germline CDR1 and CDR2 sequences are SQVTM and ANQGSEA. This CDR3 contains 12 residues. Trimming stripped 4 bases from V and 4 bases from J, with 10 bases between. CDR3 sequence reads: CSVGQGGTEAFF. The CDR3 DNA reads TGCAGCGTTGGGCAGGGAGGCACTGAAGCTTTCTTT.

The CDR3 protein is CSVQRGGDGYTF. The CDR3 region has the DNA TGCAGCGTTCAGAGGGGAGGGGATGGCTACACCTTC. The chain uses TRBV29-1 and TRBJ1-2; D perhaps matches TRBD1 (5 bases). The germline V gene encodes CDR1 SQVTM and CDR2 ANQGSEA. The germline V and J ends were trimmed by 5 bases and 6 bases, with 13 bases remaining between them. This CDR3 contains 12 residues.

CDR3 protein: CASSEAGRREQFF. The CDR3 DNA sequence: TGTGCCAGCAGTGAAGCAGGCCGGCGGGAGCAGTTCTTC. The chain recombines TRBV6-1 with TRBJ2-1; D ambiguous. V was cut by 0 bases and J by 10 bases, with 10 bases left in between. This CDR3 has 13 residues. The germline CDR1 and CDR2 sequences are MNHNS and SASEGT.

CDR3: CASSPPTLNYGYTF. Here the CDR3 DNA reads TGTGCCAGCTCACCCCCCACTCTTAACTATGGCTACACCTTC. The chain is built from TRBV18 and TRBJ1-2; D gene ambiguous. This CDR3 contains 14 residues. V lost 3 bases and J lost 1, with 9 bases in between. Germline assignment: CDR1 KGHSH and CDR2 LQKENI.

The V gene is TRBV18, the J gene TRBJ2-3, with TRBD2 matching over 8 bases. This CDR3 comprises 14 residues. The germline CDR1 and CDR2 sequences are KGHSH and LQKENI. J gave up 6 bases and V 5 bases, and 7 bases lay outside the gene matches. The CDR3 spells CASSSSGLVDTQYF. DNA for the CDR3: TGTGCCAGCTCATCGTCGGGACTAGTGGATACGCAGTATTTT.

The chain is built from TRBV18 and TRBJ1-6, with 10 bases identical to TRBD1. CDR1 and CDR2 (germline): KGHSH, LQKENI. V shed 3 bases and J 10 bases; nucleotides not matched to a gene: 3. CDR3 length equals 14 residues. The DNA for the CDR3 is TGTGCCAGCTCACCCGGACAGGGGGAATCACCCCTCCACTTT. This codes for CASSPGQGESPLHF.

The chain has TRBV19 and TRBJ2-5, with TRBD2 as a possible D gene (6 bases). The CDR3 extends over 16 amino acids. Germline V gene lookup returns CDR1 LNHDA and CDR2 SQIVND (reference sequence). V gave up 0 bases and J gave up 5 bases, with 16 bases separating them. The DNA for the CDR3 is TGTGCCAGTAGTATAGATCTATCCGGGGGACGGGAGACCCAGTACTTC. Translated, it gives CASSIDLSGGRETQYF.

This chain connects TRBV30 to TRBJ2-7; 7 bases fit TRBD1. J lost 2 bases, V lost 3 bases, and 4 bases had no gene match. Germline-derived CDR1 and CDR2 are GTSNPN and SVGIG (reference sequence). The CDR3 runs to 13 residues. CDR3 nucleotides: TGTGCCTGGAGATTGGGACAGACCTACGAGCAGTACTTC. Protein product: CAWRLGQTYEQYF.

The chain is built from TRBV7-2 and TRBJ2-3, with D possibly matching TRBD2 (5 bases). Germline loops: CDR1 SGHTA, CDR2 FQGNSA. The CDR3 extends over 14 amino acids. The V end was cut by 1 base, the J end by 5 bases, with 10 bases between. CDR3 nucleotides: TGTGCCAGCAGCTTAGTTAGCCGGGGAGATACGCAGTATTTT. It translates to CASSLVSRGDTQYF.

The chain has TRBV10-2 and TRBJ1-1; D gene unclear. This CDR3 spans 13 amino acids. CDR1 and CDR2 from the germline V gene are WSHSY and SAAADI. V shed 2 bases and J shed 6 bases, with 10 bases lying between them. The CDR3 spells CASSEIGGSEAFF. The CDR3 DNA sequence: TGCGCCAGCAGTGAGATCGGAGGGTCTGAAGCTTTCTTT.

This chain joins TRBV5-1 and TRBJ1-1; D uncertain. CDR1 SGHRS and CDR2 YFSETQ come from the germline V gene. Trimming cost V 4 bases and J 1 base, with 11 bases left between them. CDR3 length: 14 residues. The DNA for the CDR3 is TGCGCCAGCAGCCTAGAAACAACGAACACTGAAGCTTTCTTT. Translating it yields CASSLETTNTEAFF.

The CDR3 nucleotides read TGTGCCAGCACTATAAGGGAGGGTGGGTCACCCCTCCACTTT. Translated, it gives CASTIREGGSPLHF. This sequence joins TRBV2 and TRBJ1-6; D not resolved. Deletions cut 7 bases from V and 10 bases from J, with 17 bases between. The CDR3 totals 14 residues. Germline CDR1 reads SNHLY; CDR2 reads FYNNEI.

This chain connects TRBV19 to TRBJ1-6; D remains unclear. The CDR3 contains 13 residues. Germline loops: CDR1 LNHDA, CDR2 SQIVND (reference sequence). Between the trimmed V and J ends, which lost 2 bases and 5 bases, there was a span of 4 bases. The CDR3: CASSILDNSPLHF. The CDR3 DNA reads as TGTGCCAGTAGTATACTAGATAATTCACCCCTCCACTTT.

The chain's CDR3 is CASSITVNTEAFF. The CDR3 nucleotides read TGTGCCAGTAGTATAACAGTGAACACTGAAGCTTTCTTT. The chain joins TRBV19 to TRBJ1-1, with D unresolved. This CDR3 has 13 residues. V was shortened by 2 bases and J by 0 bases, with 4 bases between the two germline ends. The V gene's germline CDR1 is LNHDA and CDR2 SQIVND (reference sequence).

This chain links TRBV7-3 with TRBJ2-5, with 12 positions matching TRBD2. J gave up 5 bases and V 4 bases, and 2 bases lay outside the gene matches. The CDR3 contains 14 residues. Germline lookup yields CDR1 SGHTA and CDR2 FQGTGA. The CDR3 region is CASSSGLAGETQYF. CDR3 DNA: TGTGCCAGCAGCTCTGGACTAGCGGGGGAGACCCAGTACTTC.

The rearrangement uses TRBV6-5 and TRBJ1-2; no definite D call. CDR3 length: 13 residues. The germline V gene encodes CDR1 MNHEY and CDR2 SVGAGI. V was cut by 4 bases and J by 8 bases, with 14 bases left in between. CDR3 loop: CASSSSSGRGYTF. The CDR3 DNA is TGTGCCAGCAGTTCTTCCTCGGGTCGGGGCTACACCTTC.

The chain links TRBV10-3 to TRBJ2-6; 9 bases fit TRBD1. This CDR3 has 15 amino acids. From germline, CDR1 is ENHRY and CDR2 SYGVKD. Germline trimming cut 8 bases from V and 2 bases from J; bases unmatched to any gene: 4. CDR3 nucleotide sequence: TGTGCCATCGGGACAGGGTCTGCTGGGGCCAACGTCCTGACTTTC. It codes for CAIGTGSAGANVLTF.

This chain connects TRBV9 to TRBJ2-3, with D unclear. Trimming cost V 0 bases and J 4 bases, with 6 bases left between them. The germline gives CDR1 SGDLS, CDR2 YYNGEE. The CDR3 length is 13 residues. CDR3 coding DNA: TGTGCCAGCAGCGTAGAACGGGCAGATACGCAGTATTTT. This codes for CASSVERADTQYF. The full variable domain, its missing parts supplied by reference TRBV9 and TRBJ2-3, is DSGVTQTPKHLITATGQRVTLRCSPRSGDLSVYWYQQSLDQGLQFLIQYYNGEERAKGNILERFSAQQFPDLHSELNLSSLELGDSALYFCASSVERADTQYFGPGTRLTVL.

DNA for the CDR3: TGTGCCAGCAGCCTTGGACTAGCGGGGATCACAGATACGCAGTATTTT. Its translation: CASSLGLAGITDTQYF. This chain joins TRBV9 and TRBJ2-3, with 12 nucleotides matching TRBD2. CDR3 size: 16 residues. Germline CDR1 reads SGDLS; CDR2 reads YYNGEE. Trimming took 4 bases from V and 2 from J; bases not matched to a gene: 5.

The gene calls are TRBV18 and TRBJ2-7, with D tentatively TRBD2 (7 bases). CDR1 KGHSH and CDR2 LQKENI come from the germline V gene. The CDR3 totals 14 residues. The ends were cut back, 5 bases at V and 2 bases at J, with 13 bases in the middle. The CDR3 DNA is TGTGCCAGCTCAACCCGGGGGGCCCCCTACGAGCAGTACTTC. As protein: CASSTRGAPYEQYF.

Here the CDR3 DNA reads TGTGCCAGTAGTACCTCTAGCGGGGGGAACCCAGATACGCAGTATTTT. Protein sequence: CASSTSSGGNPDTQYF. The chain combines TRBV19 with TRBJ2-3; 11 bases map to TRBD2. Germline values: CDR1 LNHDA, CDR2 SQIVND (reference sequence). J was trimmed by 4 bases and V by 4 bases; bases with no gene match: 7. The CDR3 is 16 amino acids. The entire variable domain, with the rest obtained from reference TRBV19 and TRBJ2-3, is as follows: DGGITQSPKYLFRKEGQNVTLSCEQNLNHDAMYWYRQDPGQGLRLIYYSQIVNDFQKGDIAEGYSVSREKKESFPLTVTSAQKNPTAFYLCASSTSSGGNPDTQYFGPGTRLTVL.

The gene calls are TRBV19 and TRBJ1-5; 7 positions agree with TRBD1. CDR3 length: 15 residues. J gave up 1 base and V 6 bases, and 6 bases lay outside the gene matches. Germline V gives CDR1 LNHDA, CDR2 SQIVND (reference sequence). The CDR3 reads CASRTTGESNQPQHF. CDR3 nucleotides: TGTGCCAGTAGGACCACAGGGGAAAGCAATCAGCCCCAGCATTTT.

The chain is built from TRBV19 and TRBJ1-1; TRBD1 agrees at 8 bases. Per germline, CDR1 LNHDA and CDR2 SQIVND (reference sequence). The trim removed 1 base at V and 4 bases at J, leaving 14 bases unmatched. CDR3 length equals 18 residues. Here the CDR3 reads CASSIVSLSRGLITEAFF. The CDR3 DNA reads as TGTGCCAGTAGTATAGTGAGTCTGTCCAGGGGGCTTATCACTGAAGCTTTCTTT.

This clone was seen once. The V gene is TRBV4-1, the J gene TRBJ1-1, with 7 positions matching TRBD1. V was pared by 0 bases and J by 6 bases, with 10 bases of the junction left unmatched. CDR3 size: 16 residues. CDR1 and CDR2 from the germline V gene are MGHRA and YSYEKL. CDR3 sequence: CASSQDRGQWAPEAFF. The CDR3 region has the DNA TGCGCCAGCAGCCAAGATCGGGGACAGTGGGCCCCTGAAGCTTTCTTT.